Sequencing of this T cell receptor (beta chain) was carried out in a study of T cell changes during pregnancy in multiple sclerosis (dated by TCRdb to between 2018 and 2021). As for the study more broadly: The study looked at changes in the T cell repertoire across pregnancy in women with multiple sclerosis.

The library relied on the immunoSEQ multiplex PCR assay. Drawn from immuneACCESS, this table holds only the in-frame rearrangements with V and J called that TCRdb kept. Clones are partly lost; checked studies trace under half to an unresolved V gene and leave the rest unexplained. Counted in this sample were 15,000 to 20,000 clones; 70% to 90% of them appeared once. Clones ranked in the top ten supply under 1.5% of the sample. The CDR3 holds 14 amino acids from the cysteine to the phenylalanine. The retained sequence is limited to the CDR3, 42 bases, with the frame set at the first base. V is pruned by 5 bases and J by 4 bases, leaving 7 bases of the junction without a gene match. The germline V gene gives CDR1 as SGHRS and CDR2 as YFSETQ. For this clone: The antigen it binds to is not known. Per-base quality was not reported, and no clone a single base away is much larger than it.

This chain joins TRBV5-1 to TRBJ1-2, and TRBD1 matches 8 of the central bases. Sequencing used CD4+ T cells from peripheral blood mononuclear cells, obtained in the first trimester of pregnancy. This TCR was sampled from a female donor in good health, enrolled as a control in a pregnancy study. The CDR3 protein: CASRPGGGSYGYTF. The DNA reads TGCGCCAGCAGGCCAGGGGGCGGTAGCTATGGCTACACCTTC.